Below are 10 T cell receptor beta chains sequenced from a single sample in a study of T cells after posttransplantation cyclophosphamide (dated by TCRdb to 2015 to 2016). The intended sense of this specimen's treatment or condition label: high-dose cyclophosphamide on days +3 and +4 as single-agent GVHD prophylaxis. PTCy patients received busulfan and fludarabine conditioning, a related or unrelated marrow graft, and cyclophosphamide on days +3 and +4. To prepare the library, the immunoSEQ multiplex PCR assay was applied. This immuneACCESS table, as held by TCRdb, lists in-frame sequences with V and J called but not all clones. Of the missing ones, under half trace to an unresolved V gene in checked studies; the others have no known cause. The sample profile shows 15,000 or so clones; around 91% of them were found once. Roughly 0.58% of the sample rests with the top ten. The sequenced sample was CD4+ T cells sorted from blood, obtained after allogeneic stem cell transplant with posttransplant cyclophosphamide. Receptors originate from a male patient aged 55 to 69 who received an allogeneic stem cell transplant from a related donor and was CMV-positive. Post transplant, some T cells may arise from the graft donor.

The chain combines TRBV9 with TRBJ2-4, with no clear D. The CDR3 covers 14 residues. V lost 0 bases and J lost 0, with 4 bases in between. The germline V gene encodes CDR1 SGDLS and CDR2 YYNGEE. The CDR3 here is CASSVGAAKNIQYF. The CDR3 DNA is TGTGCCAGCAGCGTAGGAGCAGCCAAAAACATTCAGTACTTC. Variable domain in full (rest from reference TRBV9 and TRBJ2-4): DSGVTQTPKHLITATGQRVTLRCSPRSGDLSVYWYQQSLDQGLQFLIQYYNGEERAKGNILERFSAQQFPDLHSELNLSSLELGDSALYFCASSVGAAKNIQYFGAGTRLSVL.

The gene calls are TRBV27 and TRBJ1-4; weak D call: TRBD1 (6 bases). Germline V gives CDR1 MNHEY, CDR2 SMNVEV (reference sequence). With 4 bases removed from V and 7 bases from J, the gap between germline ends came to 19 bases. The CDR3 has 16 residues. The DNA of the CDR3 is TGTGCCAGCAGTTCCCTCGTCGGCAGGGGTACTGAAAAACTGTTTTTT. It codes for CASSSLVGRGTEKLFF.

V and J are TRBV27 and TRBJ1-4; the D is unclear. This CDR3 is built from 16 residues. V dropped 6 bases and J dropped 8 bases, with 22 bases sitting between them. Per germline, CDR1 MNHEY and CDR2 SMNVEV (reference sequence). The CDR3 nucleotides read TGTGCCAGCAGAGACCTAGTCAGAGCACCCCGCGAAAAACTGTTTTTT. It translates to CASRDLVRAPREKLFF.

For this clone: Distinct nucleotide sequences in the sample also encode this CDR3. The V gene is TRBV7-9, the J gene TRBJ1-2, with unresolved D. The CDR3 has 14 amino acids. Between the trimmed V and J ends, which lost 7 bases and 7 bases, there was a span of 19 bases. Germline lookup yields CDR1 SEHNR and CDR2 FQNEAQ (reference sequence). In DNA, the CDR3 is TGTGCCAGCACACCCGATCCGAGGGTTGGTGGCTACACCTTC. Encoded protein: CASTPDPRVGGYTF.

The chain recombines TRBV5-8 with TRBJ1-1; D might be TRBD1 (5 bases). CDR3 length: 16 residues. V lost 3 bases, J lost 1 base, and 16 bases lay in between. Germline-derived CDR1 and CDR2 are SGHTS and YDEGEE. The CDR3 loop reads CASSWASGHSNTEAFF. The CDR3 DNA is TGTGCCAGCAGCTGGGCGTCAGGACATTCGAACACTGAAGCTTTCTTT.

This chain uses TRBV7-6 with TRBJ2-2, with 9 bases matching TRBD2. Germline CDR1 SGHVS, CDR2 FNYEAQ. The trim removed 5 bases at V and 5 bases at J, leaving 15 bases unmatched. The CDR3 length is 18 residues. The CDR3 DNA reads as TGTGCCAGCAGCGTACGGGGTCAGAGCGGGGGGCCGACCGGGGAGCTGTTTTTT. Its translation: CASSVRGQSGGPTGELFF.

This clone was observed a single time. This chain joins TRBV7-9 and TRBJ2-1, with 10 bases matching TRBD2. J gave up 6 bases and V 2 bases, and 4 bases lay outside the gene matches. Per germline, CDR1 SEHNR and CDR2 FQNEAQ (reference sequence). This CDR3 is built from 15 residues. The CDR3 DNA is TGTGCCAGCAGCTTAAGCGGGGGGGCCTTCAATGAGCAGTTCTTC. This encodes CASSLSGGAFNEQFF.

The CDR3 sequence: CASSHRTGPYSGANVLTF. The DNA for the CDR3 is TGTGCCAGCAGCCACCGGACAGGGCCTTACTCTGGGGCCAACGTCCTGACTTTC. This chain joins TRBV21-1 and TRBJ2-6; the table's D call of TRBD1 was not tested on the DNA. TRBV21-1 is a documented pseudogene. This CDR3 has 18 residues.

The chain uses TRBV9 and TRBJ1-2; 9 bases map to TRBD1. Per germline, CDR1 SGDLS and CDR2 YYNGEE. The junction had 10 bases not matched to a gene; V was cut back by 3 bases and J by 4 bases. The length of the CDR3 is 16 residues. CDR3 region: CASSARTGGSSYGYTF. The CDR3 bases are TGTGCCAGCAGCGCAAGAACAGGGGGCAGTAGCTATGGCTACACCTTC.

The rearrangement joins TRBV9 to TRBJ1-2; 8 nucleotides align to TRBD1. Germline V gene data show CDR1 as SGDLS and CDR2 as YYNGEE. The CDR3 has 14 residues. With 4 bases clipped from V and 5 bases from J, the junction kept 7 bases outside the gene matches. DNA for the CDR3: TGTGCCAGCAGCCAAACAGGGGGAGAATATGGCTACACCTTC. Encoded protein: CASSQTGGEYGYTF. Drawing the rest from reference TRBV9 and TRBJ1-2, the complete variable domain is DSGVTQTPKHLITATGQRVTLRCSPRSGDLSVYWYQQSLDQGLQFLIQYYNGEERAKGNILERFSAQQFPDLHSELNLSSLELGDSALYFCASSQTGGEYGYTFGSGTRLTVV.